One TCR beta chain is described in this entry. Assay: immunoSEQ multiplex PCR; the TCRdb copy retains only in-frame clones and omits some. The table records about 30,000 clones, approximately 93% of them present only once. Time point meaning: newly diagnosed, previously untreated cHL patient sample. The sample belongs to a study of PD-1 blockade in classical Hodgkin lymphoma. Specimen: peripheral blood mononuclear cells (PBMCs). The source is a human donor with classical Hodgkin lymphoma.

The CDR3 sequence: CASSLASPGVPQYF. CDR3 nucleotides: TGTGCCAGCAGCTTGGCCAGCCCCGGAGTTCCCCAGTACTTC. The rearrangement links TRBV5-6 to TRBJ2-5, with D unresolved. The CDR3 has 14 residues. CDR1 and CDR2 (germline): SGHDT, YYEEEE. V was trimmed by 0 bases and J by 9 bases, leaving 15 bases between them.